These 30 T cell receptor beta chains share one sample of origin, sequenced in a study of blood T cell repertoires in COVID-19. This table comes from immunoSEQ multiplex PCR, and its TCRdb copy is limited to in-frame clones, with some not included. Of 200,000 or so clones in the sample, around 86% were seen once. The sequencing input was PBMCs or T cells enriched from blood (not recorded which). Every receptor here comes from a woman aged 40 to 50 with acute COVID-19.

The chain recombines TRBV5-5 with TRBJ1-6; D is unresolved. V lost 4 bases to trimming and J lost 9 bases, with 11 bases between them. The CDR3 runs 13 residues. In germline, CDR1 is SGHKS, CDR2 YYEKEE (reference sequence). The CDR3 DNA reads as TGTGCCAGCAGCCCGGACTTATCTTCACCCCTCCACTTT. Amino acid sequence: CASSPDLSSPLHF.

This clone was detected a few times. The chain uses TRBV10-3 and TRBJ1-2; 9 positions agree with TRBD1. With 2 bases clipped from V and 7 bases from J, the junction kept 5 bases outside the gene matches. The CDR3 is 14 residues long. CDR1 and CDR2 from the germline V gene are ENHRY and SYGVKD. DNA for the CDR3: TGTGCCATCAGTGAGAGCGGACAGGGGATTGGCTACACCTTC. Translated, it gives CAISESGQGIGYTF.

This chain connects TRBV19 to TRBJ2-1; 7 bases are shared with TRBD2. CDR1 and CDR2 (germline): LNHDA, SQIVND (reference sequence). Trimming took 2 bases from V and 0 from J; bases not matched to a gene: 1. The CDR3 spans 15 residues. CDR3 residues: CASSISGVSYNEQFF. The CDR3 coding sequence is TGTGCCAGTAGTATAAGCGGGGTCTCCTACAATGAGCAGTTCTTC. The full variable domain, in which reference TRBV19 and TRBJ2-1 provide the parts outside the CDR3, is DGGITQSPKYLFRKEGQNVTLSCEQNLNHDAMYWYRQDPGQGLRLIYYSQIVNDFQKGDIAEGYSVSREKKESFPLTVTSAQKNPTAFYLCASSISGVSYNEQFFGPGTRLTVL.

The table lists this clone with a count of one. The gene calls are TRBV5-6 and TRBJ1-5, with D possibly matching TRBD1 (6 bases). The V end was cut by 6 bases, the J end by 9 bases, with 13 bases between. The CDR3 runs to 12 residues. The germline V gene encodes CDR1 SGHDT and CDR2 YYEEEE. CDR3: CASNVGGRPQHF. The CDR3 region has the DNA TGTGCCAGCAATGTAGGGGGTCGGCCCCAGCATTTT.

As DNA, the CDR3 is TGCGCCAGCAGCCAAGACAGGGAAGAAAAACTGTTTTTT. Protein: CASSQDREEKLFF. This chain uses TRBV4-1 with TRBJ1-4; D possibly corresponds to TRBD1 (5 bases). Germline V gives CDR1 MGHRA, CDR2 YSYEKL. This CDR3 spans 13 amino acids. Trimming removed 0 bases from V and 8 bases from J, with 7 bases in between.

The V and J genes are TRBV15 and TRBJ1-5; a weak D match, TRBD1 (6 bases). This CDR3 is 15 amino acids long. CDR1 is LNHNV and CDR2 is YYDKDF in the germline V gene (reference sequence). V gave up 5 bases and J gave up 4 bases, with 15 bases separating them. Here the CDR3 reads CATSPDGTGNQPQHF. CDR3 bases: TGTGCCACCAGCCCTGACGGCACAGGGAATCAGCCCCAGCATTTT.

The chain is built from TRBV4-1 and TRBJ1-1, with D maybe TRBD1 (5 bases). CDR1 is MGHRA and CDR2 is YSYEKL in the germline V gene. Trimming shortened V by 0 bases and J by 10 bases, and 9 bases separated the two germline ends. There are 12 residues in the CDR3. In DNA form, the CDR3 reads TGCGCCAGCAGCCAAGATAGGCAGGGAGCTTTCTTT. It encodes CASSQDRQGAFF.

This clone was picked up a small number of times. V and J are TRBV5-1 and TRBJ1-1; D gene uncertain. V lost 1 base, J lost 1 base, and 8 bases lay in between. The length of the CDR3 is 14 residues. Germline values: CDR1 SGHRS, CDR2 YFSETQ. The CDR3 DNA follows: TGCGCCAGCAGCTTGTACCGGGAGAACACTGAAGCTTTCTTT. Protein product: CASSLYRENTEAFF.

The chain links TRBV2 to TRBJ1-5; 10 bases fit TRBD1. Unmatched junction bases numbered 6, after V lost 6 bases and J lost 4 bases. This CDR3 is 15 amino acids long. CDR1 is SNHLY and CDR2 is FYNNEI in the germline V gene. The DNA for the CDR3 is TGTGCCAGCAGAAGACAGGGGGCCTTGAATCAGCCCCAGCATTTT. Its protein is CASRRQGALNQPQHF.

In this sample, this clone turned up once. V usage is TRBV3-1 (or the pseudogene TRBV3-2) and J usage is TRBJ2-5; 8 bases map to TRBD2. With 3 bases clipped from V and 2 bases from J, the junction kept 11 bases outside the gene matches. Germline V gene lookup returns CDR1 LGHDT and CDR2 YNNKEL (reference sequence). This CDR3 has 17 amino acids. Written as DNA, the CDR3 is TGTGCCAGCAGCCAGCTACAGATAGCGGGGTGGCAAGAGACCCAGTACTTC. Translating it yields CASSQLQIAGWQETQYF.

The J gene is TRBJ1-2, the V gene TRBV14; perhaps TRBD1 as D (6 bases). This CDR3 contains 14 residues. The V gene's germline CDR1 is SGHDN and CDR2 FVKESK. The V end lost 0 bases, the J end lost 8 bases, and 13 bases lay between the germline ends. The CDR3 here is CASSQELRGGGYTF. DNA of the CDR3: TGTGCCAGCAGCCAAGAACTCAGGGGAGGGGGCTACACCTTC.

Of note for this clone: Other DNA sequences in the sample encode the same CDR3. This chain uses TRBV3-1 (or the pseudogene TRBV3-2) with TRBJ1-6, with D uncertain. Trimming left V 1 base short and J 6 bases short, with 7 bases between. CDR1 is LGHDT, CDR2 YNNKEL, per germline (reference sequence). The CDR3 is 14 residues long. The CDR3 coding sequence is TGTGCCAGCAGCCAAGGTCACAGTAATTCACCCCTCCACTTT. Residues: CASSQGHSNSPLHF.

The chain combines TRBV29-1 with TRBJ1-4; 9 bases agree with TRBD1. The germline CDR1 and CDR2 sequences are SQVTM and ANQGSEA. The CDR3 extends over 13 amino acids. J lost 11 bases, V lost 7 bases, and 11 bases had no gene match. The CDR3 DNA reads as TGCAGCGCCCGAGGGGACAGGGTTTTTAAACTGTTTTTT. It yields the protein CSARGDRVFKLFF.

A few counts support this clone. This chain uses TRBV5-5 with TRBJ1-1, with 9 bases identical to TRBD1. V was pared by 4 bases and J by 1 base, with 8 bases of the junction left unmatched. Germline V lookup: CDR1 SGHKS, CDR2 YYEKEE (reference sequence). CDR3 length equals 16 residues. The DNA of the CDR3 is TGTGCCAGCAGCATAAGAACGGGACAGGGGAACACTGAAGCTTTCTTT. Translated, it gives CASSIRTGQGNTEAFF. The variable domain in full, with the rest retrieved from reference TRBV5-5 and TRBJ1-1, is DAGVTQSPTHLIKTRGQQVTLRCSPISGHKSVSWYQQVLGQGPQFIFQYYEKEERGRGNFPDRFSARQFPNYSSELNVNALLLGDSALYLCASSIRTGQGNTEAFFGQGTRLTVV.

This clone was seen only once. The chain carries TRBV7-2 and TRBJ1-5; D is perhaps TRBD1 (5 bases). The CDR3 has 16 residues. CDR1 and CDR2 (germline): SGHTA, FQGNSA. The V gene lost 1 base and the J gene lost 7 bases, with 17 bases spanning the gap. As DNA, the CDR3 is TGTGCCAGCAGCTTAGTGGGTTCAGGGCAAGGACAGCCCCAGCATTTT. Its translation: CASSLVGSGQGQPQHF.

The DNA of the CDR3 is TGTGCCAGCCAGCGGGGGGATGTTACCGGGGAGCTGTTTTTT. Residues: CASQRGDVTGELFF. The chain couples TRBV6-5 to TRBJ2-2; 9 positions agree with TRBD2. The germline CDR1 and CDR2 sequences are MNHEY and SVGAGI. V dropped 8 bases and J dropped 5; count of bases not matched to a gene: 6. The CDR3 is 14 amino acids.

This clone was observed a handful of times. Distinct nucleotide sequences in the sample also encode this CDR3. The J gene is TRBJ1-3, the V gene TRBV9; 7 nucleotides agree with TRBD1. Germline-derived CDR1 and CDR2 are SGDLS and YYNGEE. CDR3 length equals 14 residues. V was clipped by 3 bases and J by 3 bases; unmatched bases: 3. The CDR3 here is CASSAGDSGNTIYF. CDR3 bases: TGTGCCAGCAGCGCAGGGGACAGTGGAAACACCATATATTTT.

This clone has only a few counts. This chain uses TRBV3-1 (or the pseudogene TRBV3-2) with TRBJ1-4; 9 positions match TRBD1. In germline, CDR1 is LGHDT, CDR2 YNNKEL (reference sequence). V trimming: 0 bases; J trimming: 8 bases; junction bases outside the gene matches: 7. The CDR3 runs 16 residues. The CDR3 is CASSQERRTGVEKLFF. The CDR3 bases are TGTGCCAGCAGCCAAGAGCGGCGGACAGGGGTGGAAAAACTGTTTTTT.

A few counts support this clone. This chain joins TRBV13 and TRBJ1-1, with D perhaps matching TRBD1 (5 bases). CDR1 and CDR2 (germline): PRHDT, FYEKMQ (reference sequence). V was cut by 1 base and J by 2 bases, with 11 bases left in between. CDR3 length: 15 amino acids. The CDR3 nucleotides are TGTGCCAGCAGCTTAGAGGGCAGGACAAACACTGAAGCTTTCTTT. Its protein product is CASSLEGRTNTEAFF.

The rearrangement links TRBV18 to TRBJ2-3, with 11 bases fitting TRBD2. Trimming cost V 1 base and J 4 bases; bases outside gene matches: 7. The CDR3 sequence is 17 residues long. Germline CDR1 reads KGHSH; CDR2 reads LQKENI. Here the CDR3 DNA reads TGTGCCAGCTCACCACAAGGTCCTAGCGGGGGGTCAGATACGCAGTATTTT. It translates to CASSPQGPSGGSDTQYF.

The chain is built from TRBV5-1 and TRBJ2-7, with 11 bases matching TRBD2. The V gene end was trimmed by 3 bases and the J gene end by 0 bases; junction bases not matched to a gene: 5. This CDR3 has 16 amino acids. Germline V gene lookup returns CDR1 SGHRS and CDR2 YFSETQ. The CDR3, as DNA: TGCGCCAGCAGCTGGGGGACTAGCGGCCTCTCCTACGAGCAGTACTTC. Translating it yields CASSWGTSGLSYEQYF.

CDR3 in DNA: TGTGCCAGCAGCCCCCGACAGGGGAATTCACCCCTCCACTTT. Amino acid sequence: CASSPRQGNSPLHF. V is TRBV3-1 (or the pseudogene TRBV3-2) and J is TRBJ1-6, with 8 bases lining up with TRBD1. The germline V gene encodes CDR1 LGHDT and CDR2 YNNKEL (reference sequence). The CDR3 has 14 residues. Trimming took 4 bases from V and 7 from J; bases not matched to a gene: 3.

CDR3 in amino acids: CASSQALADGYTF. As DNA, the CDR3 is TGTGCCAGCAGCCAAGCTCTAGCCGATGGCTACACCTTC. The genes are TRBV14 and TRBJ1-2, with D unresolved. The V gene's germline CDR1 is SGHDN and CDR2 FVKESK. The CDR3 length is 13 residues. V shed 1 base and J shed 6 bases, with 9 bases lying between them.

The V and J genes are TRBV19 and TRBJ2-7; 10 bases fit TRBD1. The CDR3 runs 17 residues. Germline CDR1 reads LNHDA; CDR2 reads SQIVND (reference sequence). Trimming cost V 3 bases and J 3 bases; bases outside gene matches: 11. The CDR3 is CASSMGLGQGKFYEQYF. For the CDR3, the DNA is TGTGCCAGTAGTATGGGTCTGGGACAGGGGAAGTTCTACGAGCAGTACTTC.

The V call is TRBV7-9, the J call TRBJ2-2; 7 nucleotides line up with TRBD1. Germline loops: CDR1 SEHNR, CDR2 FQNEAQ (reference sequence). The V segment lost 5 bases and the J segment 9 bases; nucleotides outside the gene matches: 9. CDR3 length equals 14 residues. In nucleotides, the CDR3 is TGTGCCAGCAGCCGGGACAGAAGTGGCCGGGAGCTGTTTTTT. Translation gives CASSRDRSGRELFF.

The genes are TRBV14 and TRBJ2-7; 7 bases line up with TRBD1. The V gene's germline CDR1 is SGHDN and CDR2 FVKESK. J was trimmed by 4 bases and V by 1 base; bases with no gene match: 10. The CDR3 is 16 amino acids. The CDR3 loop reads CASSQGQGGGRYEQYF. CDR3 coding DNA: TGTGCCAGCAGCCAAGGACAGGGTGGGGGCAGGTACGAGCAGTACTTC.

V gene TRBV5-1 combines with J gene TRBJ1-1; D is unclear. The V end was cut by 0 bases, the J end by 2 bases, with 17 bases between. The V gene's germline CDR1 is SGHRS and CDR2 YFSETQ. CDR3 length: 17 amino acids. CDR3 protein: CASSLAGGWGGNTEAFF. The CDR3 nucleotides are TGCGCCAGCAGCTTGGCGGGTGGTTGGGGAGGTAACACTGAAGCTTTCTTT.

The gene calls are TRBV20-1 and TRBJ2-7; 7 positions agree with TRBD1. Trimming removed 3 bases from V and 0 bases from J; junction bases left unmatched: 11. This CDR3 spans 16 amino acids. Germline values: CDR1 DFQATT, CDR2 SNEGSKA (reference sequence). CDR3: CSASDADRSFSYEQYF. Written as DNA, the CDR3 is TGCAGTGCTAGTGACGCGGACAGGTCATTCTCCTACGAGCAGTACTTC.

The chain carries TRBV6-1 and TRBJ1-5, with a possible D match to TRBD1 (6 bases). Trimming shortened V by 1 base and J by 6 bases, and 16 bases separated the two germline ends. CDR1 and CDR2 (germline): MNHNS, SASEGT. This CDR3 contains 16 residues. The CDR3 coding sequence is TGTGCCAGCAGTGAAGATTGGGGGCGGTTCGGTCAGCCCCAGCATTTT. Translating it yields CASSEDWGRFGQPQHF.

The chain couples TRBV6-2 or TRBV6-3 to TRBJ1-2, with D possibly matching TRBD1 (6 bases). The length of the CDR3 is 13 residues. Trimming shortened V by 4 bases and J by 6 bases, and 12 bases separated the two germline ends. Germline CDR1 and CDR2: MNHEY and SVGEGT. CDR3 nucleotide sequence: TGTGCCAGCAGTTCGGACAGCTGGCATGGCTACACCTTC. Its protein is CASSSDSWHGYTF.